These 13 T cell receptor beta chains were all obtained from the same sample, sequenced in a study of blood T cell repertoires in COVID-19. The assay was immunoSEQ multiplex PCR, and TCRdb's table has in-frame clones only and misses some. The data contain about 55,000 clones, 85% of them singletons. The sequenced material came from peripheral blood. The source of these receptors is a human donor in a cohort sampled during active COVID-19.

The chain's CDR3 is CASSQSSPSPYRVGNSPLHF. The CDR3 region has the DNA TGCGCCAGCAGTCAATCTTCCCCCTCTCCGTACAGGGTGGGCAATTCACCCCTCCACTTT. This sequence joins TRBV23-1 and TRBJ1-6; D perhaps matches TRBD1 (6 bases). TRBV23-1 belongs to the ORF category, with a function that is uncertain. V was shortened by 0 bases and J by 7 bases, with 25 bases between the two germline ends. The length of the CDR3 is 20 residues.

The CDR3 loop is CASSPQGVYNEQFF. The CDR3 DNA reads TGCGCCAGCAGTCCTCAAGGGGTCTACAATGAGCAGTTCTTC. The chain couples TRBV5-1 to TRBJ2-1; D perhaps matches TRBD1 (5 bases). The V end lost 5 bases, the J end lost 3 bases, and 12 bases lay between the germline ends. The CDR3 sequence is 14 residues long. Germline V gene sequence: CDR1 SGHRS, CDR2 YFSETQ. Using reference TRBV5-1 and TRBJ2-1 for the parts outside the CDR3, the full variable domain is KAGVTQTPRYLIKTRGQQVTLSCSPISGHRSVSWYQQTPGQGLQFLFEYFSETQRNKGNFPGRFSGRQFSNSRSEMNVSTLELGDSALYLCASSPQGVYNEQFFGPGTRLTVL.

J is TRBJ2-1 and V is TRBV24-1; 13 bases fit TRBD2. This CDR3 is 17 amino acids long. The J segment lost 4 bases and the V segment lost 3 bases, leaving 5 bases of the junction unmatched. Germline CDR1 reads KGHDR; CDR2 reads SFDVKD. The CDR3 DNA is TGTGCCACCAGTGATATCGGGACTAGCGGGATTTACAATGAGCAGTTCTTC. Its translation is CATSDIGTSGIYNEQFF.

The chain uses TRBV11-3 and TRBJ2-2, with TRBD1 identical over 9 bases. The V gene's germline CDR1 is SGHNT and CDR2 YENEEA. There are 17 residues in the CDR3. The V gene end was trimmed by 0 bases and the J gene end by 1 base; junction bases not matched to a gene: 3. The CDR3, as DNA: TGTGCCAGCAGCTTAGATTGGGGACAGGGGAACACCGGGGAGCTGTTTTTT. As protein: CASSLDWGQGNTGELFF.

This rearrangement joins TRBV5-1 to TRBJ1-1; D unresolved. Germline values: CDR1 SGHRS, CDR2 YFSETQ. This CDR3 has 14 residues. V dropped 2 bases and J dropped 7 bases, with 15 bases sitting between them. In DNA form, the CDR3 reads TGCGCCAGCAGCTTTCGCAATACTGATGGTGAAGCTTTCTTT. It yields the protein CASSFRNTDGEAFF.

The chain carries TRBV6-4 and TRBJ2-3; a possible D gene is TRBD1 (5 bases). V lost 4 bases, J lost 5 bases, and 7 bases lay in between. Germline V gene lookup returns CDR1 MRHNA and CDR2 SNTAGT. CDR3 length equals 12 residues. DNA for the CDR3: TGTGCCAGCAGTGGTCAGGGAGATACGCAGTATTTT. It specifies CASSGQGDTQYF.

There are a few counts of this clone. This chain connects TRBV2 to TRBJ2-7; the D gene is possibly TRBD1 (5 bases). The CDR3 length is 14 residues. CDR1 is SNHLY and CDR2 is FYNNEI in the germline V gene. The germline V and J ends were trimmed by 2 bases and 4 bases, with 12 bases remaining between them. The CDR3 nucleotides are TGTGCCAGCAGTGAACAGGGTCAAGGGTACGAGCAGTACTTC. Its protein is CASSEQGQGYEQYF.

J is TRBJ2-1 and V is TRBV24-1, with D perhaps matching TRBD1 (5 bases). The CDR3 spans 15 residues. V was clipped by 4 bases and J by 0 bases, with 9 bases between them. Germline CDR1 and CDR2: KGHDR and SFDVKD. Here the CDR3 reads CATSERQNSYNEQFF. CDR3 bases: TGTGCCACCAGTGAGCGACAGAACTCCTACAATGAGCAGTTCTTC.

The V call is TRBV6-5, the J call TRBJ1-2; 7 bases align to TRBD1. Germline CDR1 reads MNHEY; CDR2 reads SVGAGI. The length of the CDR3 is 14 residues. V was pared by 4 bases and J by 4 bases, with 6 bases of the junction left unmatched. The CDR3 here is CASSLSGTVYGYTF. The CDR3 nucleotides read TGTGCCAGCAGTTTATCCGGGACAGTCTATGGCTACACCTTC.

CDR3 sequence (DNA): TGTGCCTGGAGTGCCACAGGGGGCGCGTTCGATACGCAGTATTTT. Translating it yields CAWSATGGAFDTQYF. This chain uses TRBV30 with TRBJ2-3; 9 bases are a match to TRBD1. Unmatched junction bases numbered 8, after V lost 1 base and J lost 6 bases. The CDR3 has 15 amino acids. In germline, CDR1 is GTSNPN, CDR2 SVGIG (reference sequence).

DNA of the CDR3: TGTGCCAGCAGTCTTACAGGGGGTGGCCCGGGGCAGCCCCAGCATTTT. Amino acids: CASSLTGGGPGQPQHF. The chain employs TRBV28 and TRBJ1-5; 8 positions match TRBD1. The V segment lost 5 bases and the J segment 7 bases; nucleotides outside the gene matches: 13. CDR1 and CDR2 from the germline V gene are MDHEN and SYDVKM. The CDR3 totals 16 residues.

The V and J genes are TRBV2 and TRBJ2-1; the match to TRBD2 covers 9 bases. The CDR3 sequence is 12 residues long. The germline V gene has CDR1 SNHLY and CDR2 FYNNEI. V was clipped by 4 bases and J by 12 bases; unmatched bases: 4. CDR3 in amino acids: CASSASGKSQFF. The CDR3 DNA is TGTGCCAGCAGTGCTAGCGGGAAATCGCAGTTCTTC.

The chain couples TRBV27 to TRBJ2-7; 13 bases are a match to TRBD2. Germline V lookup: CDR1 MNHEY, CDR2 SMNVEV (reference sequence). The CDR3 loop spans 18 amino acids. The V gene end was trimmed by 5 bases and the J gene end by 2 bases; junction bases not matched to a gene: 12. The CDR3 DNA reads as TGTGCCAGCAGTAAACTTGGGACTAGCGGGACCCACCCCTACGAGCAGTACTTC. It yields the protein CASSKLGTSGTHPYEQYF.